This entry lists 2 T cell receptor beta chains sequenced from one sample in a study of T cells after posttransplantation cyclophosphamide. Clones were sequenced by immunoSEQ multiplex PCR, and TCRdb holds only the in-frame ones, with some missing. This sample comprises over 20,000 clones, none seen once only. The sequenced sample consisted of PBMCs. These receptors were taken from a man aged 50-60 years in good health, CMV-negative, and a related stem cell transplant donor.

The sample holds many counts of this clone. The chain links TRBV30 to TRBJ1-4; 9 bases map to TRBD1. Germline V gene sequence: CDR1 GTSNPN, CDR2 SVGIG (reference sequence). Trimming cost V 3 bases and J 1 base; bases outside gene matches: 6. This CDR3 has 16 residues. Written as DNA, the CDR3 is TGTGCCTGGAGGCCGGGACAGGGTGTAACTAATGAAAAACTGTTTTTT. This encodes CAWRPGQGVTNEKLFF. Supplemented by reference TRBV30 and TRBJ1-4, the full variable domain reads SQTIHQWPATLVQPVGSPLSLECTVEGTSNPNLYWYRQAAGRGLQLLFYSVGIGQISSEVPQNLSASRPQDRQFILSSKKLLLSDSGFYLCAWRPGQGVTNEKLFFGSGTQLSVL.

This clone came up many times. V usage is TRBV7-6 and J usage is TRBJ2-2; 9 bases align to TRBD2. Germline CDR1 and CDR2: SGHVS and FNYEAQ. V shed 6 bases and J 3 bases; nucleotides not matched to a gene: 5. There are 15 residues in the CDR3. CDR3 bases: TGTGCCAGCAGGCGGGAGGGCCCGTACACCGGGGAGCTGTTTTTT. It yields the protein CASRREGPYTGELFF.